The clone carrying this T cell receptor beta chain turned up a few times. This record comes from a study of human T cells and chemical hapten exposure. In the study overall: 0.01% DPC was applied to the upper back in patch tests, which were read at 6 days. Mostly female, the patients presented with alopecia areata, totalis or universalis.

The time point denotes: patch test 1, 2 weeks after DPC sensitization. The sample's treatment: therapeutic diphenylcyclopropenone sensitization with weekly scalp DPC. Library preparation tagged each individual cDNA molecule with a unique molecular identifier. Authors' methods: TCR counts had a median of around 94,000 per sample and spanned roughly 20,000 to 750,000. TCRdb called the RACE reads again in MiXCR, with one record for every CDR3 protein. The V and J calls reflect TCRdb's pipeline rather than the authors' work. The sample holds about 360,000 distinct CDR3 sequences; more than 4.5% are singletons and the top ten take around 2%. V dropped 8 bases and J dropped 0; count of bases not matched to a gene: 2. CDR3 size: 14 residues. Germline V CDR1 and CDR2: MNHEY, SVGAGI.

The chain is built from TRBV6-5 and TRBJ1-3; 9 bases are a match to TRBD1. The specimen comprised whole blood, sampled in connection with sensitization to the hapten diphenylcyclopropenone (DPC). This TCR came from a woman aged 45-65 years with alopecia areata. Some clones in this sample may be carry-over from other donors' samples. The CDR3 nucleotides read TGTGCCAGCGGACAGGGGAGCTCTGGAAACACCATATATTTT. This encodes CASGQGSSGNTIYF.